Presented here are 30 T cell receptor beta chains from one specimen sequenced in a study of cytomegalovirus exposure and HLA in healthy donors. Data came from immunoSEQ multiplex PCR; TCRdb stores just in-frame clones and leaves some out. The data hold tens of thousands of clones, with just under 95% observed a single time. Material for sequencing was PBMCs. These receptors were obtained from a woman between 18 and 29 years old in good health and CMV-seropositive.

This chain joins TRBV11-2 and TRBJ2-3, with 8 bases that match TRBD2. Germline-derived CDR1 and CDR2 are SGHAT and FQNNGV. The CDR3 covers 15 residues. V trimming: 3 bases; J trimming: 2 bases; junction bases outside the gene matches: 4. In DNA form, the CDR3 reads TGTGCCAGCAGCTTCCGGACTAGCCTCACAGATACGCAGTATTTT. Residues: CASSFRTSLTDTQYF.

The V call is TRBV5-1, the J call TRBJ2-1; TRBD1 agrees at 7 bases. The CDR3 loop spans 14 amino acids. Trimming cost V 3 bases and J 2 bases; bases outside gene matches: 2. CDR1 and CDR2 (germline): SGHRS, YFSETQ. CDR3 in amino acids: CASSWGQPYNEQFF. The CDR3 nucleotides are TGCGCCAGCAGCTGGGGACAGCCCTACAATGAGCAGTTCTTC.

This clone was seen a single time. The V call is TRBV2, the J call TRBJ1-2, with TRBD1 matching 7 bases. Unmatched junction bases numbered 12, after V lost 5 bases and J lost 6 bases. This CDR3 region has 15 residues. CDR1 and CDR2 (germline): SNHLY, FYNNEI. The CDR3 protein is CASSTGQLHPDGYTF. The CDR3 DNA is TGTGCCAGCAGTACGGGACAGCTGCACCCCGATGGCTACACCTTC.

The genes are TRBV6-1 and TRBJ1-5, with 9 bases identical to TRBD1. Per germline, CDR1 MNHNS and CDR2 SASEGT. The CDR3 totals 17 residues. With V trimmed by 4 bases and J by 4 bases, 11 bases remained unmatched. DNA of the CDR3: TGTGCCAGCAGTGTGTCGGACAGGGGCCTTAGTAATCAGCCCCAGCATTTT. The encoded protein is CASSVSDRGLSNQPQHF.

The V gene is TRBV28, the J gene TRBJ1-2, with 7 bases fitting TRBD1. V lost 9 bases, J lost 7 bases, and 8 bases stayed unmatched. The germline gives CDR1 MDHEN, CDR2 SYDVKM. This CDR3 spans 12 amino acids. CDR3 in DNA: TGTGCCAGTGATACAGGGGCAGGTGGCTACACCTTC. It codes for CASDTGAGGYTF.

This chain uses TRBV10-3 with TRBJ2-1; 8 bases agree with TRBD1. The CDR3 loop spans 15 amino acids. J lost 3 bases, V lost 2 bases, and 3 bases had no gene match. Per germline, CDR1 ENHRY and CDR2 SYGVKD. The CDR3 bases are TGTGCCATCAGTGAGCGGACAGGGATCTACAATGAGCAGTTCTTC. Translating it yields CAISERTGIYNEQFF.

The J gene is TRBJ2-2, the V gene TRBV27; 8 positions match TRBD1. Unmatched junction bases numbered 6, after V lost 5 bases and J lost 7 bases. Germline CDR1 MNHEY, CDR2 SMNVEV (reference sequence). CDR3 length equals 14 residues. The CDR3 spells CASSNRGSIGELFF. Written as DNA, the CDR3 is TGTGCCAGCAGTAACAGGGGGTCCATCGGGGAGCTGTTTTTT.

The chain joins TRBV18 to TRBJ2-2; weak D call: TRBD1 (5 bases). The CDR3 runs 17 residues. Germline V lookup: CDR1 KGHSH, CDR2 LQKENI. Trimming removed 0 bases at V and 7 bases at J, with 18 bases between. The CDR3 sequence is CASSPPKGRTGDGELFF. CDR3 bases: TGTGCCAGCTCACCACCCAAGGGGCGAACTGGAGACGGGGAGCTGTTTTTT.

This chain links TRBV2 with TRBJ2-1; 9 positions agree with TRBD1. CDR1 SNHLY and CDR2 FYNNEI come from the germline V gene. This CDR3 has 14 amino acids. V shed 2 bases, J shed 9 bases, and the junction held 5 bases outside the gene matches. The CDR3 DNA reads as TGTGCCAGCAGTGAAAACAGGGGGCTTAGTGAGCAGTTCTTC. Translation: CASSENRGLSEQFF.

J is TRBJ2-7 and V is TRBV12-5; 8 bases are shared with TRBD2. V trimming: 0 bases; J trimming: 0 bases; junction bases outside the gene matches: 7. Germline V lookup: CDR1 LGHNT, CDR2 FRNRAP. The CDR3 covers 17 residues. The CDR3 loop reads CASGLVLGGGRSYEQYF. The CDR3 DNA sequence: TGTGCTAGTGGTTTGGTCCTCGGGGGGGGGCGCTCCTACGAGCAGTACTTC.

The rearrangement links TRBV28 to TRBJ1-2, with unresolved D. Germline V gene sequence: CDR1 MDHEN, CDR2 SYDVKM. The CDR3 extends over 15 amino acids. Trimming took 3 bases from V and 0 from J, leaving 11 bases between them. DNA for the CDR3: TGTGCCAGCAGTTTTAACGGGAAAGCTAACTATGGCTACACCTTC. Protein product: CASSFNGKANYGYTF.

The chain couples TRBV25-1 to TRBJ1-1, with D unclear. V lost 7 bases and J 6 bases, leaving 15 bases between the germline ends. From germline, CDR1 is MGHDK and CDR2 SYGVNS. The CDR3 has 13 amino acids. Here the CDR3 DNA reads TGTGCCAGCAAGGTGAGTGAAGGAGCTGAAGCTTTCTTT. It encodes CASKVSEGAEAFF.

V gene TRBV28 combines with J gene TRBJ2-2; 10 bases agree with TRBD2. This CDR3 is 17 amino acids long. Germline V gene lookup returns CDR1 MDHEN and CDR2 SYDVKM. Losses at the gene ends were 7 bases for V and 8 bases for J; bases not matched to a gene: 16. In DNA, the CDR3 is TGTGCCAGCACCCCAGAGGGGCTAGCGGGAGTGTCTGGGGAGCTGTTTTTT. Translation: CASTPEGLAGVSGELFF.

The chain carries TRBV18 and TRBJ2-6, with TRBD2 identical over 10 bases. V trimming: 3 bases; J trimming: 2 bases; junction bases outside the gene matches: 7. Germline V gene lookup returns CDR1 KGHSH and CDR2 LQKENI. The CDR3 consists of 18 residues. The CDR3 here is CASSPGLAYLPGANVLTF. In DNA form, the CDR3 reads TGTGCCAGCTCACCGGGACTAGCGTATCTCCCTGGGGCCAACGTCCTGACTTTC.

This clone was found once. The rearrangement uses TRBV18 and TRBJ2-1, with TRBD2 matching over 7 bases. Germline values: CDR1 KGHSH, CDR2 LQKENI. With 2 bases clipped from V and 1 base from J, the junction kept 2 bases outside the gene matches. CDR3 length equals 15 residues. Here the CDR3 DNA reads TGTGCCAGCTCACCAACGGGACTATCCTACAATGAGCAGTTCTTC. This gives the protein CASSPTGLSYNEQFF.

V is TRBV4-2 and J is TRBJ2-1; weak D call: TRBD2 (6 bases). The V gene lost 0 bases and the J gene lost 2 bases, with 8 bases spanning the gap. Germline CDR1 LGHNA, CDR2 YNFKEQ. CDR3 size: 15 residues. Here the CDR3 reads CASSQDAGPYNEQFF. Here the CDR3 DNA reads TGTGCCAGCAGCCAAGATGCGGGGCCCTACAATGAGCAGTTCTTC.

This rearrangement joins TRBV6-5 to TRBJ2-1, with 7 bases matching TRBD2. Germline CDR1 and CDR2: MNHEY and SVGAGI. The CDR3 spans 15 residues. Trimming took 0 bases from V and 1 from J; bases not matched to a gene: 0. The CDR3 region is CASSYSGGSYNEQFF. The CDR3 DNA reads TGTGCCAGCAGTTACTCCGGGGGGTCCTACAATGAGCAGTTCTTC.

This clone is a singleton in its sample. One junction end disagrees with the germline gene, perhaps due to a read error. The chain has TRBV7-7 and TRBJ2-5; 7 bases line up with TRBD2. CDR3 size: 14 residues. In germline, CDR1 is SSHAT, CDR2 FNYEAQ (reference sequence). For the CDR3, the DNA is TGTGCTAGCAGCTCGAGCGGGACGCAAGAGACCCAGTACTTC. Amino acids: CASSSSGTQETQYF.

The chain combines TRBV7-9 with TRBJ1-4, with 7 bases matching TRBD1. The V gene end was trimmed by 5 bases and the J gene end by 11 bases; junction bases not matched to a gene: 14. The CDR3 length is 15 residues. The germline gives CDR1 SEHNR, CDR2 FQNEAQ (reference sequence). The CDR3 reads CASSPPTGRVEKLFF. For the CDR3, the DNA is TGTGCCAGCAGCCCCCCGACAGGGCGTGTGGAGAAACTGTTTTTT. The variable domain in full, completed from reference TRBV7-9 and TRBJ1-4, reads DTGVSQNPRHKITKRGQNVTFRCDPISEHNRLYWYRQTLGQGPEFLTYFQNEAQLEKSRLLSDRFSAERPKGSFSTLEIQRTEQGDSAMYLCASSPPTGRVEKLFFGSGTQLSVL.

This rearrangement joins TRBV5-1 to TRBJ1-3; 8 nucleotides line up with TRBD1. CDR3 size: 16 residues. The V segment lost 4 bases and the J segment 0 bases; nucleotides outside the gene matches: 6. CDR1 is SGHRS, CDR2 YFSETQ, per germline. CDR3 amino acids: CASSGGTGNSGNTIYF. In DNA, the CDR3 is TGCGCCAGCAGCGGGGGGACAGGAAACTCTGGAAACACCATATATTTT.

This rearrangement joins TRBV7-9 to TRBJ2-7; possible D gene TRBD2, 7 bases. The CDR3 length is 15 residues. With 0 bases removed from V and 2 bases from J, the gap between germline ends came to 11 bases. CDR1 and CDR2 from the germline V gene are SEHNR and FQNEAQ (reference sequence). The CDR3, as DNA: TGTGCCAGCAGCTTAGCTGGGGGGGCCGCCTACGAGCAGTACTTC. It translates to CASSLAGGAAYEQYF.

The gene calls are TRBV29-1 and TRBJ1-1; D is unclear. The CDR3 spans 11 residues. Germline CDR1 SQVTM, CDR2 ANQGSEA. The V end lost 1 base, the J end lost 5 bases, and 5 bases lay between the germline ends. The CDR3 DNA reads as TGCAGCGTTGAAGGTCCTACTGAAGCTTTCTTT. This encodes CSVEGPTEAFF.

This clone was observed a single time. This chain's CDR3 is CASSLDRLIRWETQYF. Written as DNA, the CDR3 is TGTGCCAGCAGTTTAGACAGGCTGATACGATGGGAGACCCAGTACTTC. J is TRBJ2-5 and V is TRBV28, with D possibly TRBD1 on 6 matching bases. This CDR3 spans 16 amino acids. The germline gives CDR1 MDHEN, CDR2 SYDVKM. V was trimmed by 2 bases and J by 5 bases, leaving 18 bases between them.

The V and J genes are TRBV7-2 and TRBJ2-1; D is possibly TRBD1 (6 bases). The germline V and J ends were trimmed by 5 bases and 7 bases, with 18 bases remaining between them. Per germline, CDR1 SGHTA and CDR2 FQGNSA. The CDR3 covers 15 residues. CDR3 amino acids: CASSPGQIQRNEQFF. Here the CDR3 DNA reads TGTGCCAGCAGCCCCGGACAGATTCAAAGGAATGAGCAGTTCTTC.

This chain connects TRBV5-1 to TRBJ2-7; 11 nucleotides align to TRBD2. The J segment lost 3 bases and the V segment lost 7 bases, leaving 6 bases of the junction unmatched. The CDR3 length is 14 residues. Germline CDR1 reads SGHRS; CDR2 reads YFSETQ. DNA for the CDR3: TGCGCCAGCCAGCTAGCGGGGGGCCGCTACGAGCAGTACTTC. It codes for CASQLAGGRYEQYF.

This chain joins TRBV7-2 and TRBJ1-5; no reliable D call. Germline values: CDR1 SGHTA, CDR2 FQGNSA. Trimming removed 0 bases from V and 4 bases from J, with 13 bases in between. This CDR3 has 16 residues. The CDR3 protein is CASSLAGEGSNQPQHF. The CDR3 nucleotides read TGTGCCAGCAGCTTAGCGGGTGAGGGCTCTAATCAGCCCCAGCATTTT.

The gene calls are TRBV6-1 and TRBJ1-5, with 7 bases lining up with TRBD1. J was trimmed by 6 bases and V by 0 bases; bases with no gene match: 11. Germline values: CDR1 MNHNS, CDR2 SASEGT. The CDR3 totals 17 residues. CDR3 DNA sequence: TGTGCCAGCAGTGAAGCGCTTCTTGGGGCAGGGGGTCAGCCCCAGCATTTT. It encodes CASSEALLGAGGQPQHF.

V is TRBV4-1 and J is TRBJ1-1; TRBD1 is a possible D gene (5 bases). V was pared by 0 bases and J by 1 base, with 18 bases between. Germline V gives CDR1 MGHRA, CDR2 YSYEKL. CDR3 size: 18 residues. The CDR3 DNA follows: TGCGCCAGCAGCCAAGATCCCCCAGGGTTGAGATGGAACACTGAAGCTTTCTTT. This encodes CASSQDPPGLRWNTEAFF.

The chain is built from TRBV30 and TRBJ1-5; 7 bases map to TRBD1. The CDR3 is 15 residues long. The V and J ends lost 0 bases and 3 bases, in that order; junction bases with no gene match: 5. CDR1 and CDR2 (germline): GTSNPN, SVGIG (reference sequence). This chain's CDR3 is CAWSVTGQYNQPQHF. CDR3 nucleotide sequence: TGTGCCTGGAGTGTAACGGGACAGTACAATCAGCCCCAGCATTTT.

This chain's CDR3 is CASRQAGVNTEAFF. CDR3 DNA sequence: TGTGCCAGCAGGCAAGCAGGGGTCAACACTGAAGCTTTCTTT. The rearrangement links TRBV7-2 to TRBJ1-1; D possibly corresponds to TRBD1 (6 bases). The length of the CDR3 is 14 residues. In germline, CDR1 is SGHTA, CDR2 FQGNSA. The V gene lost 6 bases and the J gene lost 2 bases, with 13 bases spanning the gap.